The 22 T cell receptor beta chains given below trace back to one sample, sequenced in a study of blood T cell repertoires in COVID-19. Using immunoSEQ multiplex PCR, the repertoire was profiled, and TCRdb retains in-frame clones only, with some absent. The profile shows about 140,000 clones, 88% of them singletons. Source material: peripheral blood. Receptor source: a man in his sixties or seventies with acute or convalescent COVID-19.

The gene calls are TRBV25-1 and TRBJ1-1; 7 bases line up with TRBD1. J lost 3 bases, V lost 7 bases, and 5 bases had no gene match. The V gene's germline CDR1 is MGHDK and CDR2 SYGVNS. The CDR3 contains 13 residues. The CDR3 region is CASTRRGDTEAFF. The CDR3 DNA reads TGTGCCAGCACTCGCAGGGGGGACACTGAAGCTTTCTTT.

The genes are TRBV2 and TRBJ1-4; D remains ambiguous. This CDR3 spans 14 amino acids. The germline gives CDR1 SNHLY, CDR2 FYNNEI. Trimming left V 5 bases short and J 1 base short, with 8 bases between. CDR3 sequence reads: CASSIVETNEKLFF. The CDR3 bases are TGTGCCAGCAGTATTGTAGAAACTAATGAAAAACTGTTTTTT. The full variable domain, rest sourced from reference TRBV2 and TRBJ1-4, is EPEVTQTPSHQVTQMGQEVILRCVPISNHLYFYWYRQILGQKVEFLVSFYNNEISEKSEIFDDQFSVERPDGSNFTLKIRSTKLEDSAMYFCASSIVETNEKLFFGSGTQLSVL.

This chain's CDR3 is CASPWLWHSGYTF. In nucleotides, the CDR3 is TGTGCCAGCCCTTGGTTGTGGCACAGTGGCTACACCTTC. J is TRBJ1-2 and V is TRBV25-1; no firm D call. The length of the CDR3 is 13 residues. Deletions cut 8 bases from V and 7 bases from J, with 17 bases between. Germline-derived CDR1 and CDR2 are MGHDK and SYGVNS.

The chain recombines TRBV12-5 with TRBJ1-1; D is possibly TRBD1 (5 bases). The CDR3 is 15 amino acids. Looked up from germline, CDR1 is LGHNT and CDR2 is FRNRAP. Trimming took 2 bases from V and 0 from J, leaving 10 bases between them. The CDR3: CASGLSGGMNTEAFF. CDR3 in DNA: TGTGCTAGTGGTTTGTCTGGGGGGATGAACACTGAAGCTTTCTTT.

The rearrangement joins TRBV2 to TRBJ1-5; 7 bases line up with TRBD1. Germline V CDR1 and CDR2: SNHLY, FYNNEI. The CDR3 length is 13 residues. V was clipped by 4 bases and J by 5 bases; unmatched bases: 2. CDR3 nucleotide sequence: TGTGCCAGCAGTGGGGACAGTCATCAGCCCCAGCATTTT. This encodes CASSGDSHQPQHF.

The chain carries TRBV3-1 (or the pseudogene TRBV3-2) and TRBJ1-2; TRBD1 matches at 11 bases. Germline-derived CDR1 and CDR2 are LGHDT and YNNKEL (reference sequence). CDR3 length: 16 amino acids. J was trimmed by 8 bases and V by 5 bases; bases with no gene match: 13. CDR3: CASSNRDRGEVRGYTF. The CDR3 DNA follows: TGTGCCAGCAGCAACCGGGACAGGGGGGAGGTTAGGGGCTACACCTTC.

CDR3 loop: CASRKPTGVGEAFF. CDR3 coding DNA: TGTGCCAGCAGGAAACCGACAGGGGTGGGTGAAGCTTTCTTT. The genes are TRBV6-5 and TRBJ1-1, with 8 bases that match TRBD1. Germline loops: CDR1 MNHEY, CDR2 SVGAGI. Trimming at V came to 6 bases and at J to 7 bases, leaving 10 bases not matched to a gene. The CDR3 extends over 14 amino acids.

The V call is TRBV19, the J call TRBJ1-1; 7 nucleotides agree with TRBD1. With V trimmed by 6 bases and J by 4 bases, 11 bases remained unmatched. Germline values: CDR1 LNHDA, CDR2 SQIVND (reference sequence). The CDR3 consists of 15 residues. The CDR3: CASRTGTGRGTEAFF. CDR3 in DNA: TGTGCCAGTAGGACAGGGACCGGGCGGGGCACTGAAGCTTTCTTT.

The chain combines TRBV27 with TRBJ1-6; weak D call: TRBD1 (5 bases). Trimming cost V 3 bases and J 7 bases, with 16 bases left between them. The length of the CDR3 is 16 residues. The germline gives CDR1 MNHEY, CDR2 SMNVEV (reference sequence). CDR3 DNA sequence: TGTGCCAGCAGTTTTCTAGGCAGGGAAAAAAATTCACCCCTCCACTTT. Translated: CASSFLGREKNSPLHF.

CDR3 in DNA: TGTGCCAGCAGTTTAAGCAGGGTCGGCAATCAGCCCCAGCATTTT. Protein: CASSLSRVGNQPQHF. This chain links TRBV28 with TRBJ1-5, with D perhaps TRBD1 (5 bases). Germline V gene lookup returns CDR1 MDHEN and CDR2 SYDVKM. V lost 2 bases, J lost 2 bases, and 10 bases lay in between. The CDR3 runs to 15 residues.

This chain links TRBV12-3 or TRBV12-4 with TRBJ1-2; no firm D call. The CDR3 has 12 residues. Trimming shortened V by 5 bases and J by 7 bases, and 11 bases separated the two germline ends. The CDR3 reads CASSTLDTGYTF. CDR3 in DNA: TGTGCCAGCAGTACTCTCGATACTGGCTACACCTTC.

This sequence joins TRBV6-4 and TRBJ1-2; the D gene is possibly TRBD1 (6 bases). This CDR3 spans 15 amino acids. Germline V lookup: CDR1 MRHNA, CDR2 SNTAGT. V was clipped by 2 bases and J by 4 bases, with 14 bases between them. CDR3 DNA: TGTGCCAGCAGTGACAATCAAGGACAGACCTATGGCTACACCTTC. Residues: CASSDNQGQTYGYTF.

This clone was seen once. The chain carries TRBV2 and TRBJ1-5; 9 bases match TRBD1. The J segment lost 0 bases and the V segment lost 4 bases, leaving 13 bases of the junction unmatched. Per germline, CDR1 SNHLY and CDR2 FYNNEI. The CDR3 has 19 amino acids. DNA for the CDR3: TGTGCCAGCAGTGGACCCGGGACAGGGAGAGGGAGTAGCAATCAGCCCCAGCATTTT. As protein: CASSGPGTGRGSSNQPQHF.

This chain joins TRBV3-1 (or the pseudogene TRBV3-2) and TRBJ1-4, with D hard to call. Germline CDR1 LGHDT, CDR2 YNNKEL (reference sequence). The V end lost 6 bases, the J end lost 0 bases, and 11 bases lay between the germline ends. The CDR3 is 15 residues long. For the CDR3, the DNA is TGTGCCAGCAGGCTCTCTAGTTCAACTAATGAAAAACTGTTTTTT. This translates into CASRLSSSTNEKLFF.

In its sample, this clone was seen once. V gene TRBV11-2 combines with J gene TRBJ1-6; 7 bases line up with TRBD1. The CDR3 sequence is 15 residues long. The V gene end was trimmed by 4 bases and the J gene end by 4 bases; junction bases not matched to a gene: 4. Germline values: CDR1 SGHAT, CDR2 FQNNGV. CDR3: CASSSDRAYNSPLHF. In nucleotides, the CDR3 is TGTGCCAGCAGCTCTGACAGGGCGTATAATTCACCCCTCCACTTT.

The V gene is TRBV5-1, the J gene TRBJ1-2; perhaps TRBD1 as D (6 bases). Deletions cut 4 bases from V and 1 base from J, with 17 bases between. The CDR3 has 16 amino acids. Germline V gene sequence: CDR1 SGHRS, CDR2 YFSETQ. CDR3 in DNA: TGCGCCAGCAGCAAAGCCGGGACACATGATAACTATGGCTACACCTTC. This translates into CASSKAGTHDNYGYTF.

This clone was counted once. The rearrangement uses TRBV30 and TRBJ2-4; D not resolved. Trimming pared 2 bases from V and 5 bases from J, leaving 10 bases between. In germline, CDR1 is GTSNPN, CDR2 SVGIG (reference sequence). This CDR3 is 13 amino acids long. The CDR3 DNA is TGTGCCTGGAGTTACAACAGAGAAAACATTCAGTACTTC. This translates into CAWSYNRENIQYF.

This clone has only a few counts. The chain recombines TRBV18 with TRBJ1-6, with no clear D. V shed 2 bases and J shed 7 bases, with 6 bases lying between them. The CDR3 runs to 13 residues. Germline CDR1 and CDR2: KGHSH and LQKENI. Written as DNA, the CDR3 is TGTGCCAGCTCACCAAGCGGGAATTCACCCCTCCACTTT. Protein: CASSPSGNSPLHF.

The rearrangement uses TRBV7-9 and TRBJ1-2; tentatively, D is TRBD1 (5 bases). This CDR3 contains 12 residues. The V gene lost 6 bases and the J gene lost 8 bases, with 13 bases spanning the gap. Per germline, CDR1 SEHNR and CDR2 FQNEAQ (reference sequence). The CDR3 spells CASSREEGGYTF. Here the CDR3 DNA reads TGTGCCAGCAGTCGAGAGGAGGGGGGCTACACCTTC.

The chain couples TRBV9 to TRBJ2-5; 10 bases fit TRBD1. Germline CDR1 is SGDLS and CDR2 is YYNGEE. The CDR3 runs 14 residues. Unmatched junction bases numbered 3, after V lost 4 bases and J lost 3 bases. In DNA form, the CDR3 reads TGTGCCAGCAGCCAGACAGGGGGCGAAGAGACCCAGTACTTC. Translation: CASSQTGGEETQYF.

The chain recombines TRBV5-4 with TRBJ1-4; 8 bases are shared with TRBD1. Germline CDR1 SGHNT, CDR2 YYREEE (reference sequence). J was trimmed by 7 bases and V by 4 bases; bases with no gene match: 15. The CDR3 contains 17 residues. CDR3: CASSLSTGVGLSEKLFF. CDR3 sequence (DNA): TGTGCCAGCAGCCTATCGACAGGGGTTGGCCTTAGTGAAAAACTGTTTTTT.

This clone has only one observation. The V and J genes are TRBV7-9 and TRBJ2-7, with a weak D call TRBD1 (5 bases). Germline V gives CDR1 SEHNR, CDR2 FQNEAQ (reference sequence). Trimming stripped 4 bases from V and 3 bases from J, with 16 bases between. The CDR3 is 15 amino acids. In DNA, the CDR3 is TGTGCCAGCAGCTCAAGATCAGTTCAGGGCTACGAGCAGTACTTC. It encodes CASSSRSVQGYEQYF.